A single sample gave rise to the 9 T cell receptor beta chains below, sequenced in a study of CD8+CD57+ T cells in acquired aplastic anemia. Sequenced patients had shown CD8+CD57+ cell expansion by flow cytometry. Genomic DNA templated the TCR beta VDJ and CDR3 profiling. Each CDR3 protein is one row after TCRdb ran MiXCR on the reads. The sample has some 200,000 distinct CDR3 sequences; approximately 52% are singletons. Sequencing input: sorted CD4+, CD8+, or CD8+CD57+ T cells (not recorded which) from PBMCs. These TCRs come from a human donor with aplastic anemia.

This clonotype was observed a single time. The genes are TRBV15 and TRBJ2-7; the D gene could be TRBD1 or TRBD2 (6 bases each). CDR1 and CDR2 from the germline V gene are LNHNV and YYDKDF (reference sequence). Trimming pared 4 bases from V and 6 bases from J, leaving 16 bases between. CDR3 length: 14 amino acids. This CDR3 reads CATSTRTTGSEQYF. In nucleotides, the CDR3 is TGTGCCACCAGCACTAGGACTACAGGGTCCGAGCAGTACTTC.

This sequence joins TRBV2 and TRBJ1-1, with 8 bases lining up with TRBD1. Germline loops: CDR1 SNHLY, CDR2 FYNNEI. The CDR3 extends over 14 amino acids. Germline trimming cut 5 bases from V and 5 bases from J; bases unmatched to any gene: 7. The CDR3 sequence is CASSPLQGATEAFF. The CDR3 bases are TGTGCCAGCAGTCCACTTCAGGGGGCTACTGAAGCTTTCTTT.

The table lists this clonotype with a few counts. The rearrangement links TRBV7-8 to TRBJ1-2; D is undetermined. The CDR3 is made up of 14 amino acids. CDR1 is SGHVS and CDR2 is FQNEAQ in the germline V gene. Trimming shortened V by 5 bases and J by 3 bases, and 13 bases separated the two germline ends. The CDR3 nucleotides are TGTGCCAGCAGCGTGGCGAGGGCGGACTATGGCTACACCTTC. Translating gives CASSVARADYGYTF.

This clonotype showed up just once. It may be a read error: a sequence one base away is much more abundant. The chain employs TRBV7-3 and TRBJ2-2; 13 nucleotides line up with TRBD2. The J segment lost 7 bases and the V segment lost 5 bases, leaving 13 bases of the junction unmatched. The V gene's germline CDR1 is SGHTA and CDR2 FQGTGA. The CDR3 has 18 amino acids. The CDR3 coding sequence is TGTGCCAGCAGCCGAGGCGGACTAGCGGGAGAAGGCGACGGGGAGCTGTTTTTT. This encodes CASSRGGLAGEGDGELFF.

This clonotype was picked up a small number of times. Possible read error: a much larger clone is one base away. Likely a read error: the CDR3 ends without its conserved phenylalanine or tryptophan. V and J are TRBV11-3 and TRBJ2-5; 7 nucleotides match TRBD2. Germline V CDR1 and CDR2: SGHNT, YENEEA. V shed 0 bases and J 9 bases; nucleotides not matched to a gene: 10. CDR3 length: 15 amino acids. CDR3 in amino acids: CASSLEPGGPGAQYL. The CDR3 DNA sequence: TGTGCCAGCAGCTTAGAACCGGGGGGACCTGGGGCCCAGTACCTC.

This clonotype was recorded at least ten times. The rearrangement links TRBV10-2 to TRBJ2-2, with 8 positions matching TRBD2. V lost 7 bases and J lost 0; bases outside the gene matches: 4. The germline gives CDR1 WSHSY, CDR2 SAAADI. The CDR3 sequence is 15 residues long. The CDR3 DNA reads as TGCGCCAGCACAATGGGACTAGCGAACACCGGGGAGCTGTTTTTT. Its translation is CASTMGLANTGELFF.

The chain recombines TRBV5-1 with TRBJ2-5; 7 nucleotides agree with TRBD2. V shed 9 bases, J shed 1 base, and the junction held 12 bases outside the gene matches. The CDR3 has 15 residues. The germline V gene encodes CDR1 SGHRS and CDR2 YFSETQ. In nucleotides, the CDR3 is TGCGCCACCAACCCCCTAGGGGAGGGCCAAGAGACCCAGTACTTC. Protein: CATNPLGEGQETQYF.

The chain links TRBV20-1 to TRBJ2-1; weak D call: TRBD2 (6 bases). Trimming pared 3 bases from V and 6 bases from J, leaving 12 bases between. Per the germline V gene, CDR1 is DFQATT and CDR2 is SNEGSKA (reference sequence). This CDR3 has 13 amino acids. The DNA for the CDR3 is TGCAGTGCTAGTGGGGGGAGTAGCAATGAGCAGTTCTTC. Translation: CSASGGSSNEQFF.

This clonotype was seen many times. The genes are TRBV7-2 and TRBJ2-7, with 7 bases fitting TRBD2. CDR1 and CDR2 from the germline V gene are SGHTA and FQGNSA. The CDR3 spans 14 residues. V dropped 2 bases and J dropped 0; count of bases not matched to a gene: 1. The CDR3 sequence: CASSLRDYSYEQYF. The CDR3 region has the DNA TGTGCCAGCAGCTTACGGGACTACTCCTACGAGCAGTACTTC.